A selection of T cell receptor beta chains follows, all from one sample in a study of CD8+ T cells in alopecia areata. Profiled with immunoSEQ multiplex PCR; TCRdb holds only in-frame clones, not every one. The data hold 1,500 to 2,500 clones, with about 76% observed a single time. The material sequenced was skin, taken at approximately week 42, from a patient treated with tofacitinib. Receptors originate from a human donor with alopecia areata. Each CDR3 is given with its conserved first and last residue. D genes are given only for firm matches. A row's size may be missing; if present it is once, few, many or a size class.

j_call,clone_size,d_call,v_call,cdr3_aa,cdr3_nt
TRBJ1-5,NA,TRBD1,TRBV5-7,CASSLRRGQVQPQHF,TGTGCCAGCAGCTTAAGGAGGGGGCAAGTTCAGCCCCAGCATTTT
TRBJ2-1,NA,TRBD2,TRBV29-1,CSVEVLTRLAGDGNEQFF,TGCAGCGTTGAAGTTCTCACTAGACTAGCTGGGGATGGGAATGAGCAGTTCTTC
TRBJ1-2,NA,NA,TRBV29-1,CSVEQQVQGGYTF,TGCAGCGTTGAACAACAGGTTCAAGGTGGCTACACCTTC
TRBJ2-1,NA,TRBD2,TRBV12-5,CASGLVGRGDTYNEQFF,TGTGCTAGTGGTTTGGTAGGGCGGGGGGACACCTACAATGAGCAGTTCTTC
TRBJ2-1,NA,NA,TRBV4-3,CASSQDRNRYDGQFF,TGCGCCAGCAGCCAAGATCGCAACCGATACGATGGGCAGTTCTTC
TRBJ2-3,NA,TRBD2,TRBV30,CAWSAERGGGWTDTQYF,TGTGCCTGGAGTGCGGAGCGGGGGGGAGGGTGGACAGATACGCAGTATTTT
TRBJ1-6,NA,NA,TRBV6-6,CASSYLQREGNSPLHF,TGTGCCAGCAGTTACCTTCAGCGCGAGGGAAATTCACCCCTCCACTTT
TRBJ2-2,once,TRBD1,TRBV7-2,CATTGQMNTGELFF,TGTGCCACTACGGGACAGATGAACACCGGGGAGCTGTTTTTT
TRBJ1-1,NA,NA,TRBV7-2,CASSRARANTEAFF,TGTGCCAGCAGCCGGGCCCGGGCGAACACTGAAGCTTTCTTT
TRBJ2-3,once,NA,TRBV6-6,CASSYSGDTQYF,TGTGCCAGCAGTTACTCTGGGGATACGCAGTATTTT
TRBJ2-3,NA,TRBD2,TRBV2,CASSDWTSVWDTQYF,TGTGCCAGCAGTGATTGGACTAGCGTGTGGGATACGCAGTATTTT
TRBJ2-3,NA,TRBD2,TRBV7-9,CASSFGSPGGSTDTQYF,TGTGCCAGCAGCTTCGGCTCTCCGGGGGGAAGCACAGATACGCAGTATTTT
TRBJ2-1,NA,NA,TRBV4-1,CASSHPYRVINEQFF,TGCGCCAGCAGCCATCCCTACAGGGTTATCAATGAGCAGTTCTTC
TRBJ1-2,NA,TRBD1,TRBV5-4,CASSSYTRGRSYGYTF,TGTGCCAGCAGCTCGTATACCAGGGGGCGATCGTATGGCTACACCTTC
TRBJ1-1,once,NA,TRBV4-2,CASSQPPGTLAMNTEAFF,TGTGCCAGCAGCCAGCCGCCAGGCACCTTGGCGATGAACACTGAAGCTTTCTTT
TRBJ2-3,NA,NA,TRBV11-2,CASSLFSTATDTQYF,TGTGCCAGCAGCTTATTTTCGACGGCCACAGATACGCAGTATTTT
TRBJ2-3,NA,NA,TRBV6-1,CASSQETDTQYF,TGTGCCAGCAGTCAAGAGACAGATACGCAGTATTTT
TRBJ1-1,NA,NA,TRBV4-3,CASSQRGTAEAFF,TGCGCCAGCAGCCAAAGGGGAACGGCTGAAGCTTTCTTT
TRBJ1-1,few,NA,TRBV4-1,CASSQVTANTEAFF,TGCGCCAGCAGCCAAGTGACAGCGAACACTGAAGCTTTCTTT
TRBJ2-7,NA,NA,TRBV7-9,CASSLGTAYEQYF,TGTGCCAGCAGCCTGGGGACTGCCTACGAGCAGTACTTC
TRBJ2-3,NA,TRBD1,TRBV5-6,CASSVQGATDTQYF,TGTGCCAGCAGTGTTCAGGGGGCTACAGATACGCAGTATTTT
TRBJ1-5,NA,TRBD1,TRBV7-7,CASSPLPSDRDGQPQHF,TGTGCCAGCAGCCCGCTGCCAAGTGACAGGGACGGCCAGCCCCAGCATTTT
TRBJ1-5,NA,NA,TRBV29-1,CSVGAGVDQPQHF,TGCAGCGTTGGGGCAGGGGTTGATCAGCCCCAGCATTTT
TRBJ1-5,NA,TRBD1,TRBV7-2,CASSLNRGMPQHF,TGTGCCAGCAGCTTAAACAGGGGGATGCCCCAGCATTTT
TRBJ1-6,NA,NA,TRBV5-6,CASSLDSHSSYNSPLHF,TGTGCCAGCAGCTTGGACAGCCACAGCTCCTATAATTCACCCCTCCACTTT
TRBJ2-5,NA,TRBD1,TRBV5-6,CASSLPGTGETQYF,TGTGCCAGCAGCTTGCCCGGGACAGGGGAGACCCAGTACTTC
TRBJ2-4,NA,NA,TRBV6-5,CASSKYRGRDYIQYF,TGTGCCAGCAGTAAATACAGGGGAAGGGACTACATTCAGTACTTC
TRBJ2-7,NA,NA,TRBV7-2,CASSLVDRADSLQYF,TGTGCCAGCAGCTTAGTTGACAGAGCGGACTCCTTGCAGTACTTC
TRBJ2-3,NA,TRBD1,TRBV29-1,CSVNPTGQITDTQYF,TGCAGCGTGAATCCTACGGGACAGATCACAGATACGCAGTATTTT
TRBJ2-3,NA,NA,TRBV6-5,CASSDRLSTDTQYF,TGTGCCAGCAGTGACAGGCTTAGCACAGATACGCAGTATTTT
TRBJ1-2,NA,NA,TRBV2,CASSGDGRGSYGYTF,TGTGCCAGCAGTGGTGACGGGAGGGGATCCTATGGCTACACCTTC
TRBJ1-6,NA,NA,TRBV9,CASSGGTDNSPLHF,TGTGCCAGCAGCGGCGGGACGGATAATTCACCCCTCCACTTT